Listed here are 27 T cell receptor beta chains from one sample, sequenced in a study of Ad26.COV2.S vaccination and SARS-CoV-2 variants. Here immunoSEQ multiplex PCR was the method, and the copy in TCRdb shows in-frame clones only, minus some. The repertoire holds 350,000 to 450,000 clones, with about 90% as singletons. The starting material was peripheral blood, obtained after recovery from COVID-19. The receptors derive from a human donor who had recovered from COVID-19.

V and J are TRBV7-2 and TRBJ2-7, with D possibly matching TRBD2 (7 bases). CDR3 length: 15 amino acids. Germline V gene sequence: CDR1 SGHTA, CDR2 FQGNSA. Trimming cost V 1 base and J 3 bases, with 13 bases left between them. The CDR3 here is CASSLGGGGGYEQYF. CDR3 DNA sequence: TGTGCCAGCAGCTTAGGAGGGGGAGGGGGCTACGAGCAGTACTTC.

This clone appeared a single time. The chain carries TRBV6-7 and TRBJ2-7; 10 bases line up with TRBD1. TRBV6-7 is treated as an ORF (open reading frame) with a function not yet certain. With 2 bases clipped from V and 4 bases from J, the junction kept 17 bases outside the gene matches. The CDR3 extends over 19 amino acids. CDR3 residues: CASSYGGQGTEESWYEQYF. As DNA, the CDR3 is TGTGCCAGCAGTTACGGGGGACAGGGGACGGAGGAGTCTTGGTACGAGCAGTACTTC.

The chain recombines TRBV2 with TRBJ1-2, with D possibly TRBD1 on 5 matching bases. V was pared by 3 bases and J by 6 bases, with 11 bases between. Germline V gene sequence: CDR1 SNHLY, CDR2 FYNNEI. The CDR3 loop spans 13 amino acids. The CDR3 DNA reads as TGTGCCAGCAGTGATGAGACAGTACATGGCTACACCTTC. Translated, it gives CASSDETVHGYTF. Filled out from reference TRBV2 and TRBJ1-2, the complete variable domain reads EPEVTQTPSHQVTQMGQEVILRCVPISNHLYFYWYRQILGQKVEFLVSFYNNEISEKSEIFDDQFSVERPDGSNFTLKIRSTKLEDSAMYFCASSDETVHGYTFGSGTRLTVV.

This chain uses TRBV29-1 with TRBJ1-2, with D unresolved. The length of the CDR3 is 11 residues. The germline V gene has CDR1 SQVTM and CDR2 ANQGSEA. The chain's CDR3 is CSGDINYGYTF. CDR3 bases: TGCAGTGGAGACATTAACTATGGCTACACCTTC.

The gene calls are TRBV7-8 and TRBJ1-1; D gene unclear. The CDR3 runs 14 residues. V was clipped by 0 bases and J by 3 bases, with 8 bases between them. Germline lookup yields CDR1 SGHVS and CDR2 FQNEAQ. The CDR3 protein is CASSLATQYTEAFF. The CDR3 bases are TGTGCCAGCAGCTTAGCGACCCAGTACACTGAAGCTTTCTTT.

The chain recombines TRBV14 with TRBJ1-1, with 7 bases matching TRBD1. The CDR3 runs to 16 residues. Germline V gene lookup returns CDR1 SGHDN and CDR2 FVKESK. J gave up 0 bases and V 4 bases, and 8 bases lay outside the gene matches. CDR3 loop: CASSLTRDSMNTEAFF. For the CDR3, the DNA is TGTGCCAGCAGCCTAACACGGGACAGCATGAACACTGAAGCTTTCTTT.

V is TRBV25-1 and J is TRBJ2-1; D unresolved. CDR3 length: 14 residues. CDR1 and CDR2 from the germline V gene are MGHDK and SYGVNS. The germline V and J ends were trimmed by 1 base and 3 bases, with 7 bases remaining between them. The CDR3 nucleotides read TGTGCCAGCAGTGAATCGGGCCTCTACAATGAGCAGTTCTTC. Protein sequence: CASSESGLYNEQFF.

This sequence joins TRBV5-5 and TRBJ1-2; D unclear. Deletions cut 5 bases from V and 1 base from J, with 9 bases between. The V gene's germline CDR1 is SGHKS and CDR2 YYEKEE (reference sequence). This CDR3 contains 13 residues. The CDR3 spells CASSPRDNYGYTF. In DNA form, the CDR3 reads TGTGCCAGCAGTCCTAGGGATAACTATGGCTACACCTTC.

The rearrangement uses TRBV4-3 and TRBJ2-1; no clear D gene. The CDR3 contains 13 residues. Germline CDR1 is LGHNA and CDR2 is YSLEER. Trimming left V 2 bases short and J 6 bases short, with 8 bases between. The CDR3: CASSQPPINEQFF. The DNA for the CDR3 is TGCGCCAGCAGCCAACCGCCCATCAATGAGCAGTTCTTC.

This sequence joins TRBV5-1 and TRBJ2-3; 8 positions agree with TRBD2. The CDR3 runs 16 residues. V gave up 0 bases and J gave up 3 bases; unmatched junction bases: 6. The germline gives CDR1 SGHRS, CDR2 YFSETQ. CDR3 bases: TGCGCCAGCAGCTTGGTGAGGACTAGCCCTACAGATACGCAGTATTTT. Encoded protein: CASSLVRTSPTDTQYF.

This chain links TRBV6-5 with TRBJ1-5; 7 bases are shared with TRBD1. The CDR3 is 12 residues long. Germline CDR1 is MNHEY and CDR2 is SVGAGI. The V segment lost 8 bases and the J segment 5 bases; nucleotides outside the gene matches: 3. CDR3 protein: CASGRGHQPQHF. The CDR3 region has the DNA TGTGCCAGCGGTAGGGGGCATCAGCCCCAGCATTTT.

This clone was seen only once. CDR3 amino acids: CASSESGHYGYTF. Here the CDR3 DNA reads TGTGCCAGCAGCGAGTCCGGGCACTATGGCTACACCTTC. The V gene is TRBV13, the J gene TRBJ1-2; D not resolved. V lost 5 bases, J lost 3 bases, and 10 bases lay in between. The CDR3 has 13 residues. CDR1 and CDR2 from the germline V gene are PRHDT and FYEKMQ (reference sequence).

The chain recombines TRBV20-1 with TRBJ2-7; D gene unclear. Trimming pared 5 bases from V and 5 bases from J, leaving 10 bases between. The CDR3 contains 11 residues. Per germline, CDR1 DFQATT and CDR2 SNEGSKA (reference sequence). The DNA of the CDR3 is TGCAGTGCTCTGGGTTACGACGAGCAGTACTTC. The encoded protein is CSALGYDEQYF.

The rearrangement joins TRBV4-3 to TRBJ1-2, with TRBD1 as a possible D gene (5 bases). The V gene's germline CDR1 is LGHNA and CDR2 YSLEER. The CDR3 spans 13 residues. V was cut by 8 bases and J by 3 bases, with 13 bases left in between. The CDR3 loop reads CASAPGLDYGYTF. The CDR3 coding sequence is TGCGCCAGCGCCCCAGGGCTCGACTATGGCTACACCTTC.

The chain links TRBV6-6 to TRBJ1-6, with 11 bases identical to TRBD1. V shed 5 bases and J 8 bases; nucleotides not matched to a gene: 20. This CDR3 region has 20 residues. Germline V gene sequence: CDR1 MNHNY, CDR2 SVGAGI (reference sequence). The CDR3 DNA is TGTGCCAGCAGTCGCGTCCTCGGGACAGGGGGTCTGGGGCGGGATTCACCCCTCCACTTT. Amino acid sequence: CASSRVLGTGGLGRDSPLHF.

This chain connects TRBV5-4 to TRBJ1-2, with a weak D call TRBD1 (5 bases). The CDR3 runs to 14 residues. With 1 base removed from V and 4 bases from J, the gap between germline ends came to 11 bases. CDR1 is SGHNT, CDR2 YYREEE, per germline (reference sequence). CDR3 loop: CASSLLEGPYGYTF. The CDR3 coding sequence is TGTGCCAGCAGCTTGTTAGAGGGACCCTATGGCTACACCTTC.

The gene calls are TRBV9 and TRBJ1-6, with unresolved D. The CDR3 spans 15 residues. V shed 3 bases and J shed 6 bases, with 13 bases lying between them. Germline V gene data show CDR1 as SGDLS and CDR2 as YYNGEE. The CDR3 loop is CASSAHTDTNSPLHF. The CDR3 DNA reads as TGTGCCAGCAGCGCCCATACGGATACTAATTCACCCCTCCACTTT.

The J gene is TRBJ1-6, the V gene TRBV7-9; 8 bases align to TRBD1. The trim removed 4 bases at V and 8 bases at J, leaving 4 bases unmatched. The CDR3 is 14 amino acids. The V gene's germline CDR1 is SEHNR and CDR2 FQNEAQ (reference sequence). DNA of the CDR3: TGTGCCAGCAGCTGGGGACAGGTGGATTCACCCCTCCACTTT. Translating gives CASSWGQVDSPLHF.

The chain carries TRBV6-5 and TRBJ1-1; tentatively, D is TRBD1 (5 bases). V lost 2 bases and J lost 4, with 14 bases in between. Germline V gives CDR1 MNHEY, CDR2 SVGAGI. The CDR3 has 15 amino acids. The DNA for the CDR3 is TGTGCCAGCAGTTACAGGGGAAACCAAGGCACTGAAGCTTTCTTT. It is translated as CASSYRGNQGTEAFF.

The V and J genes are TRBV29-1 and TRBJ1-2, with 8 positions matching TRBD1. CDR1 is SQVTM, CDR2 ANQGSEA, per germline. V shed 5 bases and J 6 bases; nucleotides not matched to a gene: 8. There are 13 residues in the CDR3. CDR3 coding DNA: TGCAGCGTTCTTATGGGCAGGGGGCATGGCTACACCTTC. It codes for CSVLMGRGHGYTF.

This clone was seen a handful of times. The same CDR3 also results from other DNA sequences found in this sample. The V gene is TRBV5-1, the J gene TRBJ1-2; the match to TRBD1 covers 8 bases. The ends lost 4 bases at V and 6 bases at J; junction bases unmatched: 8. The CDR3 consists of 14 residues. CDR1 is SGHRS, CDR2 YFSETQ, per germline. Written as DNA, the CDR3 is TGCGCCAGCAGCCCTGACAGGGGCAGAGATGGCTACACCTTC. Translated: CASSPDRGRDGYTF.

The J gene is TRBJ1-3, the V gene TRBV29-1; D gene unclear. Trimming stripped 5 bases from V and 0 bases from J, with 11 bases between. Per germline, CDR1 SQVTM and CDR2 ANQGSEA. This CDR3 is built from 14 residues. In DNA, the CDR3 is TGCAGCGTTACCTCAGGTTTCTCTGGAAACACCATATATTTT. Protein product: CSVTSGFSGNTIYF.

The chain uses TRBV25-1 and TRBJ1-4; TRBD1 agrees at 7 bases. The CDR3 extends over 13 amino acids. CDR1 and CDR2 (germline): MGHDK, SYGVNS. With 6 bases clipped from V and 8 bases from J, the junction kept 6 bases outside the gene matches. As DNA, the CDR3 is TGTGCCAGCAGCGCCAGGGGGAGGGAAAAACTGTTTTTT. This sequence encodes CASSARGREKLFF.

V and J are TRBV15 and TRBJ2-5; D is uncertain. V lost 1 base, J lost 2 bases, and 11 bases lay in between. Germline-derived CDR1 and CDR2 are LNHNV and YYDKDF (reference sequence). This CDR3 contains 15 residues. Written as DNA, the CDR3 is TGTGCCACCAGCAGAGCAGGCTTAGCTCAAGAGACCCAGTACTTC. Translated, it gives CATSRAGLAQETQYF.

The rearrangement uses TRBV19 and TRBJ1-1; perhaps TRBD1 as D (5 bases). CDR1 is LNHDA and CDR2 is SQIVND in the germline V gene (reference sequence). Trimming took 7 bases from V and 4 from J, leaving 13 bases between them. The CDR3 is 13 amino acids. The CDR3 protein is CASIRGDRTEAFF. CDR3 nucleotide sequence: TGTGCCAGTATCCGGGGGGATCGCACTGAAGCTTTCTTT.

The J gene is TRBJ1-6, the V gene TRBV19; 10 bases fit TRBD1. The CDR3 extends over 16 amino acids. With 2 bases clipped from V and 9 bases from J, the junction kept 7 bases outside the gene matches. Germline loops: CDR1 LNHDA, CDR2 SQIVND (reference sequence). In DNA, the CDR3 is TGTGCCAGTAGTATACCCGACCGGGACAGGGGTTCACCCCTCCACTTT. Translating it yields CASSIPDRDRGSPLHF.

The V call is TRBV18, the J call TRBJ1-1; D is possibly TRBD1 (5 bases). This CDR3 region has 17 residues. Trimming pared 3 bases from V and 1 base from J, leaving 18 bases between. CDR1 KGHSH and CDR2 LQKENI come from the germline V gene. CDR3 bases: TGTGCCAGCTCACCGGGACCACACGGGGGACCGAACACTGAAGCTTTCTTT. Protein sequence: CASSPGPHGGPNTEAFF.